By frequency, the clone carrying this TCR beta chain registers medium-sized. Its antigen is currently unknown. The read terminates 3 residues ahead of where the CDR3 ends, so the germline J gene completes it. Per germline, CDR1 ENHRY and CDR2 SYGVKD. V gave up 3 bases and J gave up 1 base, with 13 bases separating them. The CDR3 runs to 16 residues. Average input was approximately 1,200 ng genomic DNA for immunoSEQ TCR beta CDR3 amplification. This table comes from immunoSEQ multiplex PCR, and its TCRdb copy is limited to in-frame clones, with some not included. Reported are approximately 25,000 clones; the ten largest clones contain 20% to 25%. These data belong to a study of T cells in women clearing cervical HPV infection. Study details: Case blood was drawn when the lesion was first found; control blood after infection became undetectable. The study, taken as a whole, reports: Cases and controls were distinguished at AUC about 0.8 by richness and V genes. Cases carried less TRBV6-7 than controls: about 0.1% versus 0.15%.

This clonotype was obtained from a woman aged 18 to 69 with a cervical HPV16 infection that either progressed to CIN3+ or cleared (not recorded which). This chain joins TRBV10-3 and TRBJ2-4, with D possibly matching TRBD1 (5 bases). The sequenced sample consisted of blood buffy coat. The CDR3 is CAISEWKGAAKNIQYF. The CDR3 bases that were read are TGTGCCATCAGTGAATGGAAAGGGGCGGCCAAAAACATT.